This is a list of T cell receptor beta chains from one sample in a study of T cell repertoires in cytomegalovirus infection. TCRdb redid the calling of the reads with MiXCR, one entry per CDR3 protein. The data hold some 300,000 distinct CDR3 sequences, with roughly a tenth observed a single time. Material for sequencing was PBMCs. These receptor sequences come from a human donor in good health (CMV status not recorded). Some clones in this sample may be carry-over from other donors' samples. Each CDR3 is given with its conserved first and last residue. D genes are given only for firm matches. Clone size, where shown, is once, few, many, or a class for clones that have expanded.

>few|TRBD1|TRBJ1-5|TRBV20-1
TGCAGTGCTGGATCGACAGGGAGGGGTCAGCCCCAGCATTTT
CSAGSTGRGQPQHF
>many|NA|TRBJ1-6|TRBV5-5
TGTGCCAGCAGCTTCGGAGGGCTTTCACCCCTCCACTTT
CASSFGGLSPLHF
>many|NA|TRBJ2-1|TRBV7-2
TGTGCCAGCAGCTCTTACCCCGGCGTATATGAGCAGTTCTTC
CASSSYPGVYEQFF
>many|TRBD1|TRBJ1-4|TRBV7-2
TGTGCCAGCAGCTTAAACCCCTCGGCAGGGGGCTTTACTAATGAAAAACTGTTTTTT
CASSLNPSAGGFTNEKLFF
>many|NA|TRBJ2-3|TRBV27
TGTGCCAGCAGTTTCTGGGGGGCCACAGATACGCAGTATTTT
CASSFWGATDTQYF
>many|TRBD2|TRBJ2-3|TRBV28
TGTGCCAGCAGTCCCCGGACTAGATTTGCGGATACGCAGTATTTT
CASSPRTRFADTQYF
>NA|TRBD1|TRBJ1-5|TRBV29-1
TGCAGCGTTAGGGACAGGGGGTCTCAGCCCCAGCATTTT
CSVRDRGSQPQHF
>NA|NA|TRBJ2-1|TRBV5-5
TGTGCCAGCAGCCCGTGGGGGTACAATGAGCAGTTCTTC
CASSPWGYNEQFF
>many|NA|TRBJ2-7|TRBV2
TGTGCCAGCAGACCCCGGGACAAGAGCTCCTACGAGCAGTACTTC
CASRPRDKSSYEQYF
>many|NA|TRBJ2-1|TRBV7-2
TGTGCCAGCAGCTTAGGGAGGTACAATGAGCAGTTCTTC
CASSLGRYNEQFF
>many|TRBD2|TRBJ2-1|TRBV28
TGTGCCAGCAGTCGACTAGCGGGGGGTGCCTTGAACAATGAGCAGTTCTTC
CASSRLAGGALNNEQFF
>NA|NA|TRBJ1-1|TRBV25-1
TGTGCCAGCGGGGTTGGCACTGAAGCTTTCTTT
CASGVGTEAFF
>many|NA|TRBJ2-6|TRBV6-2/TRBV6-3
TGTGCCAGCAGTTATTCGGGGACTGGGGCCAACGTCCTGACTTTC
CASSYSGTGANVLTF
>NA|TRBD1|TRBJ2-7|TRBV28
TGTGCCAGCAGTCCGTGGACAGGGGGAACTTACGAGCAGTACTTC
CASSPWTGGTYEQYF
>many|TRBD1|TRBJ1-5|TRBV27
TGTGCCAGCAGGCTGAAGGGACAGTCTTACCAGCCCCAGCATTTT
CASRLKGQSYQPQHF
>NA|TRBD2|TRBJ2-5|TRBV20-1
TGCAGTGCTAGTAAACTAGCGGGGGGGTGGCAAGAGACCCAGTACTTC
CSASKLAGGWQETQYF
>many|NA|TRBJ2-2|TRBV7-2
TGTGCCAGCAGCTTAAAGGGTCAGCGACCGAACACCGGGGAGCTGTTTTTT
CASSLKGQRPNTGELFF
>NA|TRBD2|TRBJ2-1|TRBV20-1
TGCAGTGCTAATAAGCGGGGGGGAACCAATGAGCAGTTCTTC
CSANKRGGTNEQFF
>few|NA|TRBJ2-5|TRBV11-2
TGTGCCAGCAGTACCCGAGGAGGGGCTTTACGGAAAGAGACCCAGTACTTC
CASSTRGGALRKETQYF
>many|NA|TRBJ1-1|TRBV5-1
TGCGCCAGCAGCGACTACAGGGATACTGAAGCTTTCTTT
CASSDYRDTEAFF
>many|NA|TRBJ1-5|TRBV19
TGTGCCAGTAGTTTACCGCCTCCCCAGCCCCAGCATTTT
CASSLPPPQPQHF
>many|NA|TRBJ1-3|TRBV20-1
TGCAGTGCTTTGGTTGGAAACACCATATATTTT
CSALVGNTIYF
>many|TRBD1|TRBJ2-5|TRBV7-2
TGTGCCAGCAGCTTAGAGACAGGGATGGAGACCCAGTACTTC
CASSLETGMETQYF
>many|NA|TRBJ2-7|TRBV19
TGTGCCAGTAGTACCCACAGTTCGGGCTACGAGCAGTACTTC
CASSTHSSGYEQYF
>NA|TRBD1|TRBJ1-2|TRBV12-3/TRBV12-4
TGTGCCAGCAGTTCCCCCGACAGGGCGGACTATGGCTACACCTTC
CASSSPDRADYGYTF
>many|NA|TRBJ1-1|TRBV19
TGTGCCAGTAGTATACAGAACACTGAAGCTTTCTTT
CASSIQNTEAFF
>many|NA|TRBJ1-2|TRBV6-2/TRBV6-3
TGTGCCAGCAGTTGGAGGACAGACCTTGGCTACACCTTC
CASSWRTDLGYTF
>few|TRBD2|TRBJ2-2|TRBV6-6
TGTGCCAGCAGTTACTACCGCGGGGGGGCCGGCAGCACCGGGGAGCTGTTTTTT
CASSYYRGGAGSTGELFF
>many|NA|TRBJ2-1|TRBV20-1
TGCAGTGCTAGGCCCCTCCAAGTCTCCTACAATGAGCAGTTCTTC
CSARPLQVSYNEQFF
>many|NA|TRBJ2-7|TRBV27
TGTGCCAGCAGTTTCGGTAGTCCAATTATTTACGAGCAGTACTTC
CASSFGSPIIYEQYF
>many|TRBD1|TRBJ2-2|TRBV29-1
TGCAGCGTCGCTGCAGGGGGCGACACCGGGGAGCTGTTTTTT
CSVAAGGDTGELFF
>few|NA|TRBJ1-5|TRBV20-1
TGCAGTGCTAGAGGAGGGGGGGGCGCCTTCAATCAGCCCCAGCATTTT
CSARGGGGAFNQPQHF
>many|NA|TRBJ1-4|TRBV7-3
TGTGCCAGCAGCTTAGAAGGGGGGAAACTGTTTTTT
CASSLEGGKLFF
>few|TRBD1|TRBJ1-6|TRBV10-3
TGTGCCATCAGTGATCAGGGGGCGAGTTCACCCCTCCACTTT
CAISDQGASSPLHF
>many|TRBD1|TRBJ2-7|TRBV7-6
TGTGCCAGCAGCCCTCGGGACAGTGTCTACGAGCAGTACTTC
CASSPRDSVYEQYF
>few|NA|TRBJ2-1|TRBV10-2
TGCGCCAGCAGGAGCACGGAATCCTACAATGAGCAGTTCTTC
CASRSTESYNEQFF
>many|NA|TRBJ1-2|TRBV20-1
TGCAGTGCTTCAGAAACACAGGGATTCGGCACCTTC
CSASETQGFGTF
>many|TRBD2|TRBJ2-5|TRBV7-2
TGTGCCAGCAGCTCTAAGCGGGGGCACCAAGAGACCCAGTACTTC
CASSSKRGHQETQYF
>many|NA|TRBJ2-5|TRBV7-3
TGTGCCAGCAGCTTACGGCACCAAGAGACCCAGTACTTC
CASSLRHQETQYF
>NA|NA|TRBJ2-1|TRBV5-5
TGTGCCAGCAGCTTGGATCGGCCCCACAATGAGCAGATCTTC
CASSLDRPHNEQIF
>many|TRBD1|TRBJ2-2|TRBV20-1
TGCAGTGCTCAGACAGGGCTGAACACCGGGGAGCTGTTTTTT
CSAQTGLNTGELFF
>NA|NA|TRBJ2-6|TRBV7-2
TGTGCCAGCAGCTCGTCAAGGTTGTCTGGGGCCAACGTCCTGACTTTC
CASSSSRLSGANVLTF
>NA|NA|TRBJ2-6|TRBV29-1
TGCAGCGTTGAAGAAGGACTCTCTGGGGCCAACGTCCTGACTTTC
CSVEEGLSGANVLTF
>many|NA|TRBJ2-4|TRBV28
TGTGCCAGCACCCTGGGAGGGGGCGGAAACATTCAGTACTTC
CASTLGGGGNIQYF
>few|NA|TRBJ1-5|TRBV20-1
TGCAGTGCACCCGGACGTTGGGGGCAGCCCCAGCATTTT
CSAPGRWGQPQHF
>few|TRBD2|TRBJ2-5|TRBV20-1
TGCAGTGCCCCTTCACGGCCTAGCGGGAGGGAGACCCAGTACTTC
CSAPSRPSGRETQYF
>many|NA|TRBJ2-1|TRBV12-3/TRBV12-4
TGTGCCAGCAGTAGACAGGTCATTGAGCAGTTCTTC
CASSRQVIEQFF